The T cell receptor beta chain described here comes from a study of shared clonotypes between healthy human individuals. TCRdb's copy holds only in-frame clones and misses some; the assay was immunoSEQ multiplex PCR. The sample records 400,000 to 500,000 clones, about 82% being singletons. The source material was PBMCs. The source is a woman aged 40 to 50 in good health. Some clones in this sample may be carry-over from other donors' samples.

CDR3 residues: CASSLGRGFEQYF. CDR3 bases: TGTGCCAGCAGCTTGGGTAGAGGTTTCGAGCAGTACTTC. This chain links TRBV5-4 with TRBJ2-7; D unresolved. The V gene lost 0 bases and the J gene lost 6 bases, with 10 bases spanning the gap. CDR3 length: 13 residues. Germline CDR1 SGHNT, CDR2 YYREEE (reference sequence).